This T cell receptor (beta chain) originates from a study of shared clonotypes between healthy human individuals. Study-wide results and caveats: Across a few donors, naive CD4 shared around 5.3%, naive CD8 under 4%, memory CD4 approximately 2.5%, memory CD8 more than 0.35%.

On this clone: Its target is unknown.

How the authors handled the data: There were no quality scores in the junction-only immunoSEQ sequences, so filtering differed. Libraries were prepared by immunoSEQ multiplex PCR; TCRdb keeps only in-frame clonotypes and omits some of them. The V and J calls and the clone size are those of that table, but D and trimming were determined from the DNA. Of 2 million to 2.5 million clones listed, 90% to 97% were seen once; the top ten hold roughly 0.13%. The sample consisted of naive CD4+ T cells sorted from blood. Subset of the sample: CD45RA+ positively selected. The source is a man younger than 35 in good health.

The CDR3 is CASSPPLGQRNTEAFF. For the CDR3, the DNA is TGTGCCAGCTCACCACCTCTAGGACAACGGAACACTGAAGCTTTCTTT. The rearrangement uses TRBV18 and TRBJ1-1; possible D gene TRBD1, 5 bases. The germline gives CDR1 KGHSH, CDR2 LQKENI. The CDR3 contains 16 residues. The germline V and J ends were trimmed by 0 bases and 1 base, with 12 bases remaining between them.